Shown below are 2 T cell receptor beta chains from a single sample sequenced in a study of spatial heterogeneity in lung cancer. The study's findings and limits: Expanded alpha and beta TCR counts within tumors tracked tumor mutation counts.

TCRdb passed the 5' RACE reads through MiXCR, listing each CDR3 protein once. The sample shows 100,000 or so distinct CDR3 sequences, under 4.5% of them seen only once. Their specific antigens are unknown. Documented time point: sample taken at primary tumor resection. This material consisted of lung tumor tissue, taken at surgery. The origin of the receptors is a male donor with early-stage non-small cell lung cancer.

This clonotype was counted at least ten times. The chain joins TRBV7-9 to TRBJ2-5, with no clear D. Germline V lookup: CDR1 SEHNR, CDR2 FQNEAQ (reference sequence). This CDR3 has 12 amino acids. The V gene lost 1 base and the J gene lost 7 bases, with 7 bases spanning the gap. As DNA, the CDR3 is TGTGCCAGCAGCTTAGACTGGGCGACCCAGTACTTC. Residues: CASSLDWATQYF. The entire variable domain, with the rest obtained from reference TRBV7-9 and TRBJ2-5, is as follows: DTGVSQNPRHKITKRGQNVTFRCDPISEHNRLYWYRQTLGQGPEFLTYFQNEAQLEKSRLLSDRFSAERPKGSFSTLEIQRTEQGDSAMYLCASSLDWATQYFGPGTRLLVL.

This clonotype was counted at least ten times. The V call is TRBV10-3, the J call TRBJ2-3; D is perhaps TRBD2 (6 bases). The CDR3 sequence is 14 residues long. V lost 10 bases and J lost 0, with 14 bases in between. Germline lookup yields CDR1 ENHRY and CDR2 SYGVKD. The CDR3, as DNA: TGTGCCAAGCGACTAGTTCCTAGCACAGATACGCAGTATTTT. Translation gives CAKRLVPSTDTQYF.